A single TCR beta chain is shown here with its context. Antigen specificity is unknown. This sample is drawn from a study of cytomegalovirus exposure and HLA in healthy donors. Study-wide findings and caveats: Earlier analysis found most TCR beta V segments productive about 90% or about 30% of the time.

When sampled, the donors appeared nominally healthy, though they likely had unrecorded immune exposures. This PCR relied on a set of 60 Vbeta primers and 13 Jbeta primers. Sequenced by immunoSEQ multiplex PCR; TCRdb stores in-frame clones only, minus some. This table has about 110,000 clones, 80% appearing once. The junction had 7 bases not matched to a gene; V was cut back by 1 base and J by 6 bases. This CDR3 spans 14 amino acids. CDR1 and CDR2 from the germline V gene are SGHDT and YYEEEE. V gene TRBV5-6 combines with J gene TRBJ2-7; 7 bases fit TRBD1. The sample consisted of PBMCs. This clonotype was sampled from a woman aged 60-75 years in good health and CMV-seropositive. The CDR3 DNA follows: TGTGCCAGCAGCTTGTTAAAGGGGGCTGGCGAGCAGTACTTC. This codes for CASSLLKGAGEQYF.